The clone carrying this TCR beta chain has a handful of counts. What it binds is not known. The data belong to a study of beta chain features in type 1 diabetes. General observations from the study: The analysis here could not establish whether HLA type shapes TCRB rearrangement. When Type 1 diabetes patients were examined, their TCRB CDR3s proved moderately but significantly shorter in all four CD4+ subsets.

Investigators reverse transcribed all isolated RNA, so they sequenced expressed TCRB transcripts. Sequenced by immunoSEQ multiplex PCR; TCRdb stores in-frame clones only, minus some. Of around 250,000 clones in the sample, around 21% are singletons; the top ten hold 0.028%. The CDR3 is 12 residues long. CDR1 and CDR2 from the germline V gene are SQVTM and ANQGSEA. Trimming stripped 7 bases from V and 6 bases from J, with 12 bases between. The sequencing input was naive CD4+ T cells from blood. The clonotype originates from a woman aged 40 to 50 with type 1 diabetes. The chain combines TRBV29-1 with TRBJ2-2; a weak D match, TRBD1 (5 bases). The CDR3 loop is CSGLRDAGELFF. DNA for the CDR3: TGCAGCGGACTCAGGGATGCCGGGGAGCTGTTTTTT.